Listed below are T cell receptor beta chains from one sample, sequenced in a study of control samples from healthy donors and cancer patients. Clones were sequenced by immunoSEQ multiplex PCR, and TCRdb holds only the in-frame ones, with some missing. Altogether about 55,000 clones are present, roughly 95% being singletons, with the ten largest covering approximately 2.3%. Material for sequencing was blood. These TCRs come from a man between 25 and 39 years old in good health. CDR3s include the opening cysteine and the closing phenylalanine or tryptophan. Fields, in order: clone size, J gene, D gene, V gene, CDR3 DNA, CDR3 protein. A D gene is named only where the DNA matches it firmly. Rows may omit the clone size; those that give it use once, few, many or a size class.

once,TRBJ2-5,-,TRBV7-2,TGTGCCAGCAGCTTAGTCAGCGGGGAGACCCAGTACTTC,CASSLVSGETQYF
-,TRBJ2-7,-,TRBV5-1,TGCGCCAGCAGCTTGGATTTTGGCGAGCAGTACTTC,CASSLDFGEQYF
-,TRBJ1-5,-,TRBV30,TGTGCCTGGAGTCCTACTCGGGGCAATCAGCCCCAGCATTTT,CAWSPTRGNQPQHF
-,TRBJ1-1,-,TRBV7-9,TGTGCCAGCGGAACGAGATTGGCTTTCTTT,CASGTRLAFF
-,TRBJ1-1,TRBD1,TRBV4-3,TGCGCCAGCAGCCAAGGGGCCGGGACAGGGGGCACTGAAGCTTTCTTT,CASSQGAGTGGTEAFF
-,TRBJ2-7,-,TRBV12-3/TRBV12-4,TGTGCCAGCGGGTTCCCCTACGAGCAGTACTTC,CASGFPYEQYF
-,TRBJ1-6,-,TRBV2,TGTGCCAGCAGTGACCGCCCAGGCAAGAATTCACCCCTCCACTTT,CASSDRPGKNSPLHF
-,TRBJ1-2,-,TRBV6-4,TGTGCCAGCAGTGACTCTACAGGAGGGGATGGCTACACCTTC,CASSDSTGGDGYTF
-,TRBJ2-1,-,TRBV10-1,TGCGCCACCCGGACAGACACCTACAATGAGCAGTTCTTC,CATRTDTYNEQFF
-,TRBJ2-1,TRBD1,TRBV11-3,TGTGCCAGCAGCGGACAGGATTCCTACAATGAGCAGTTCTTC,CASSGQDSYNEQFF
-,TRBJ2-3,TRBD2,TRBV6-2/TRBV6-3,TGTGCCAGCAGTCCGGGACTAGCGTCAGATACGCAGTATTTT,CASSPGLASDTQYF
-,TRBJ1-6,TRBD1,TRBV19,TGTGCCAGCAGGGGGGAGTTGGTTAATTCACCCCTCCACTTT,CASRGELVNSPLHF
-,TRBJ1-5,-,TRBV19,TGTGCCAGTAGTATTTCCAGGGCAGCAGGGCAGCCCCAGCATTTT,CASSISRAAGQPQHF
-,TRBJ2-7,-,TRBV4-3,TGCGCCAGCAGCCAAGGGATAGGGGAGGCCTACGAGCAGTACTTC,CASSQGIGEAYEQYF
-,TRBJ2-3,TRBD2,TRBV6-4,TGTGCCAGCAGTGACCGCCAGCGGGAGCCTCCAGATACGCAGTATTTT,CASSDRQREPPDTQYF
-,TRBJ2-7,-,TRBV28,TGTGCCAGCAGGGAACAGGGAGCCACACCCTACGAGCAGTACTTC,CASREQGATPYEQYF
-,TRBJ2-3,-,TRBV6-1,TGTGCCAGCAGTGACCCCCCCGGGACCCCCACAGATACGCAGTATTTT,CASSDPPGTPTDTQYF